Presented here are 25 T cell receptor beta chains from one specimen sequenced in a study of cytomegalovirus exposure and HLA in healthy donors. PCR employed 60 Vbeta and 13 Jbeta primers. Assay: immunoSEQ multiplex PCR; the TCRdb copy retains only in-frame clones and omits some. Of over 80,000 clones listed, around 80% are singletons. Sample: PBMCs. The receptors were gathered from a man aged 40-55 years in good health and CMV-seropositive.

The V gene is TRBV30, the J gene TRBJ2-7, with D possibly TRBD1 on 6 matching bases. V was shortened by 3 bases and J by 3 bases, with 12 bases between the two germline ends. Germline-derived CDR1 and CDR2 are GTSNPN and SVGIG (reference sequence). The CDR3 spans 13 residues. CDR3 protein: CAWSIGTLYEQYF. The CDR3 nucleotides read TGTGCCTGGAGCATTGGGACACTCTACGAGCAGTACTTC.

The genes are TRBV7-9 and TRBJ1-5; no clear D. Germline loops: CDR1 SEHNR, CDR2 FQNEAQ (reference sequence). V shed 1 base and J shed 3 bases, with 7 bases lying between them. CDR3 length: 14 amino acids. This CDR3 is CASSLGGPNQPQHF. The CDR3 DNA reads TGTGCCAGCAGCTTAGGAGGGCCCAATCAGCCCCAGCATTTT.

The J gene is TRBJ2-2, the V gene TRBV7-9; TRBD2 is a possible D gene (6 bases). The germline V gene has CDR1 SEHNR and CDR2 FQNEAQ (reference sequence). Between the trimmed V and J ends, which lost 10 bases and 0 bases, there was a span of 12 bases. This CDR3 is built from 14 residues. The CDR3 DNA sequence: TGTGCCACCACCGGGAGAGCGAACACCGGGGAGCTGTTTTTT. The encoded protein is CATTGRANTGELFF.

This chain uses TRBV19 with TRBJ1-2; 10 positions agree with TRBD1. J was trimmed by 4 bases and V by 4 bases; bases with no gene match: 3. Germline V gene sequence: CDR1 LNHDA, CDR2 SQIVND (reference sequence). This CDR3 is built from 14 residues. The CDR3 region has the DNA TGTGCCAGTAGTACCCGGACAGGGGGCTATGGCTACACCTTC. Translation: CASSTRTGGYGYTF.

This chain uses TRBV19 with TRBJ2-2; D not certain. In germline, CDR1 is LNHDA, CDR2 SQIVND (reference sequence). Trimming took 7 bases from V and 3 from J, leaving 9 bases between them. This CDR3 has 13 amino acids. CDR3 in amino acids: CASTLSHTGELFF. Here the CDR3 DNA reads TGTGCCAGTACATTAAGCCACACCGGGGAGCTGTTTTTT.

The chain is built from TRBV2 and TRBJ1-1; TRBD1 matches 7 bases. Per the germline V gene, CDR1 is SNHLY and CDR2 is FYNNEI. The CDR3 totals 17 residues. V lost 8 bases and J lost 0; bases outside the gene matches: 15. The DNA for the CDR3 is TGTGCCAGCGCCAGACAGGGATACCTATTGATGAACACTGAAGCTTTCTTT. Translation: CASARQGYLLMNTEAFF.

V is TRBV6-5 and J is TRBJ1-2; 7 bases match TRBD1. The germline V gene encodes CDR1 MNHEY and CDR2 SVGAGI. The ends lost 4 bases at V and 5 bases at J; junction bases unmatched: 10. This CDR3 region has 15 residues. The CDR3 sequence is CASSWAFGTEYGYTF. The CDR3 DNA is TGTGCCAGCAGTTGGGCTTTCGGGACAGAATATGGCTACACCTTC.

The CDR3, as DNA: TGTGCCAGCAGCCAAGATTCTAAGGGGACAGAGTATTTT. It specifies CASSQDSKGTEYF. The V and J genes are TRBV4-2 and TRBJ2-3, with 7 nucleotides matching TRBD1. V lost 0 bases to trimming and J lost 13 bases; unmatched junction nucleotides: 7. There are 13 residues in the CDR3. The germline gives CDR1 LGHNA, CDR2 YNFKEQ.

This clone was detected once. At one of its ends the junction is not consistent with the germline gene, which may arise from a read error. This sample also contains other DNA sequences that code for the same CDR3. This sequence joins TRBV27 and TRBJ1-4, with 7 nucleotides matching TRBD1. This CDR3 has 13 amino acids. Germline values: CDR1 MNHEY, CDR2 SMNVEV (reference sequence). This CDR3 reads CASSLTGNEKLFF. CDR3 coding DNA: TGTGCCAGCAGTCTGACAGGGAATGAAAAACTGTTCTTT.

This chain connects TRBV19 to TRBJ1-3, with D possibly TRBD1 on 6 matching bases. Per the germline V gene, CDR1 is LNHDA and CDR2 is SQIVND (reference sequence). The CDR3 spans 15 residues. Trimming pared 7 bases from V and 0 bases from J, leaving 13 bases between. The CDR3 DNA reads TGTGCCAGTAAAGAAAAGGGGGTCTCTGGAAACACCATATATTTT. Translated, it gives CASKEKGVSGNTIYF.

The chain couples TRBV27 to TRBJ2-7, with no clear D. Trimming cost V 3 bases and J 5 bases, with 11 bases left between them. Germline CDR1 reads MNHEY; CDR2 reads SMNVEV (reference sequence). The CDR3 extends over 13 amino acids. CDR3 bases: TGTGCCAGCAGTTTCACCATTTCTAACGAGCAGTACTTC. Its translation: CASSFTISNEQYF.

This clone occurred once. This chain links TRBV7-3 with TRBJ2-3; D is ambiguous. V dropped 5 bases and J dropped 1 base, with 16 bases sitting between them. CDR3 length equals 16 residues. Germline V gene lookup returns CDR1 SGHTA and CDR2 FQGTGA. CDR3 nucleotide sequence: TGTGCCAGCAGCCCACGGTCCTTTGGAGGCACAGATACGCAGTATTTT. This gives the protein CASSPRSFGGTDTQYF.

The CDR3 sequence: CATSRAGQVGGYTF. The CDR3 DNA reads as TGTGCCACCAGCAGGGCGGGACAGGTTGGTGGCTACACCTTC. The V call is TRBV15, the J call TRBJ1-2; TRBD1 matches at 8 bases. Germline CDR1 LNHNV, CDR2 YYDKDF (reference sequence). The ends lost 3 bases at V and 7 bases at J; junction bases unmatched: 7. This CDR3 has 14 amino acids.

The V call is TRBV5-4, the J call TRBJ2-3; D is ambiguous. V lost 5 bases to trimming and J lost 0 bases, with 13 bases between them. CDR3 length: 15 amino acids. CDR1 is SGHNT and CDR2 is YYREEE in the germline V gene (reference sequence). CDR3 DNA sequence: TGTGCCAGCAGTAAAACCTACAGAAGCACAGATACGCAGTATTTT. Protein sequence: CASSKTYRSTDTQYF.

The chain uses TRBV18 and TRBJ1-1, with 9 bases fitting TRBD1. Trimming took 4 bases from V and 2 from J; bases not matched to a gene: 8. This CDR3 has 16 amino acids. Germline-derived CDR1 and CDR2 are KGHSH and LQKENI. CDR3 loop: CASSLTGTGKNTEAFF. Here the CDR3 DNA reads TGTGCCAGCTCACTGACCGGGACAGGGAAAAACACTGAAGCTTTCTTT.

The chain is built from TRBV27 and TRBJ2-7, with a tentative D call TRBD2 (6 bases). Trimming pared 5 bases from V and 2 bases from J, leaving 16 bases between. The CDR3 extends over 15 amino acids. Per the germline V gene, CDR1 is MNHEY and CDR2 is SMNVEV (reference sequence). CDR3 residues: CASSPRDAVPYEQYF. The CDR3 DNA sequence: TGTGCCAGCAGTCCGCGGGACGCAGTCCCCTACGAGCAGTACTTC.

The gene calls are TRBV5-1 and TRBJ2-7; D might be TRBD2 (6 bases). Germline CDR1 and CDR2: SGHRS and YFSETQ. The CDR3 has 13 amino acids. Trimming cost V 7 bases and J 0 bases, with 11 bases left between them. The CDR3 DNA is TGCGCCAGCGGAACCGGGAGCTCCTACGAGCAGTACTTC. Protein: CASGTGSSYEQYF. The full variable domain, completed using reference TRBV5-1 and TRBJ2-7, is KAGVTQTPRYLIKTRGQQVTLSCSPISGHRSVSWYQQTPGQGLQFLFEYFSETQRNKGNFPGRFSGRQFSNSRSEMNVSTLELGDSALYLCASGTGSSYEQYFGPGTRLTVT.

The chain links TRBV6-1 to TRBJ1-1; a possible D gene is TRBD1 (6 bases). The germline V gene has CDR1 MNHNS and CDR2 SASEGT. The CDR3 totals 15 residues. The V end was cut by 7 bases, the J end by 5 bases, with 20 bases between. The DNA of the CDR3 is TGTGCCAGCAAAGCGGGGTCAGGGGTGGGTACTGAAGCTTTCTTT. Its protein product is CASKAGSGVGTEAFF.

The rearrangement links TRBV28 to TRBJ2-7, with 8 bases identical to TRBD1. This CDR3 region has 15 residues. J was trimmed by 3 bases and V by 10 bases; bases with no gene match: 14. In germline, CDR1 is MDHEN, CDR2 SYDVKM. The CDR3 is CATRTGQGNSYEQYF. In DNA form, the CDR3 reads TGTGCCACCAGGACTGGACAGGGTAATAGCTACGAGCAGTACTTC.

This chain uses TRBV7-2 with TRBJ2-2; tentatively, D is TRBD2 (5 bases). This CDR3 is 14 amino acids long. V was pared by 11 bases and J by 4 bases, with 17 bases between. Per the germline V gene, CDR1 is SGHTA and CDR2 is FQGNSA. CDR3 sequence reads: CAPRRGVRTGELFF. As DNA, the CDR3 is TGTGCCCCCAGACGGGGAGTTCGCACCGGGGAGCTGTTTTTT.

This clone is a singleton in its sample. The V call is TRBV19, the J call TRBJ1-5, with TRBD1 as a possible D gene (6 bases). With 6 bases removed from V and 0 bases from J, the gap between germline ends came to 18 bases. The germline V gene has CDR1 LNHDA and CDR2 SQIVND (reference sequence). The CDR3 loop spans 17 amino acids. CDR3 nucleotide sequence: TGTGCCAGTAGCAAAAGGGGGGACTACGGTAGCAATCAGCCCCAGCATTTT. Encoded protein: CASSKRGDYGSNQPQHF. Full variable domain (remainder filled in from reference TRBV19 and TRBJ1-5): DGGITQSPKYLFRKEGQNVTLSCEQNLNHDAMYWYRQDPGQGLRLIYYSQIVNDFQKGDIAEGYSVSREKKESFPLTVTSAQKNPTAFYLCASSKRGDYGSNQPQHFGDGTRLSIL.

V usage is TRBV7-2 and J usage is TRBJ1-2; D not certain. The V end was cut by 5 bases, the J end by 14 bases, with 27 bases between. This CDR3 has 15 residues. The germline gives CDR1 SGHTA, CDR2 FQGNSA. This CDR3 reads CASSPRAPRAGANTF. CDR3 sequence (DNA): TGTGCCAGCAGCCCACGGGCCCCGCGGGCCGGAGCCAATACCTTC.

This clone has a handful of counts. Written as DNA, the CDR3 is TGTGCCAGCAGCTTAGTCTCGAACACCGGGGAGCTGTTTTTT. Translated: CASSLVSNTGELFF. The genes are TRBV7-2 and TRBJ2-2; D unresolved. Trimming removed 1 base from V and 0 bases from J, with 3 bases in between. CDR1 is SGHTA, CDR2 FQGNSA, per germline. The CDR3 is made up of 14 amino acids.

The V call is TRBV6-1, the J call TRBJ1-2; D remains unclear. The CDR3 extends over 11 amino acids. V was cut by 3 bases and J by 3 bases, with 2 bases left in between. Germline V gene data show CDR1 as MNHNS and CDR2 as SASEGT. CDR3 loop: CASSDYYGYTF. CDR3 nucleotides: TGTGCCAGCAGTGACTACTATGGCTACACCTTC.

The chain couples TRBV7-9 to TRBJ2-3; D is unresolved. Trimming shortened V by 1 base and J by 6 bases, and 11 bases separated the two germline ends. The CDR3 length is 14 residues. Looked up from germline, CDR1 is SEHNR and CDR2 is FQNEAQ (reference sequence). CDR3: CASSLVPRADTQYF. The CDR3 bases are TGTGCCAGCAGCTTAGTTCCTAGAGCGGATACGCAGTATTTT.